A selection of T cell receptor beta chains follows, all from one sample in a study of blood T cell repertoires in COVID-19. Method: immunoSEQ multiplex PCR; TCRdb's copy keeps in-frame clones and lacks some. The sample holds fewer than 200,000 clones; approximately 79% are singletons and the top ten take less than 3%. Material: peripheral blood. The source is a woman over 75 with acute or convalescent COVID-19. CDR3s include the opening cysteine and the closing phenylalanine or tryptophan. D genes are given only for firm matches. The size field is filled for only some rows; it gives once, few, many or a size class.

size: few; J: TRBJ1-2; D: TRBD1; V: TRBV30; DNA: TGTGCCTGGGCCACGGGTAGGGGACAGGGGGCTCGTGGCTACACCTTC; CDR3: CAWATGRGQGARGYTF
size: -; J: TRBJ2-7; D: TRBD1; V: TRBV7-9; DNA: TGTGCCAGCAGCTCCTTCGACAGGGGATACGAGCAGTACTTC; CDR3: CASSSFDRGYEQYF
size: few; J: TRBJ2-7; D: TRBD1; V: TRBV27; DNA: TGTGCCAGCAGCTACAGGGGCCTCTCCTACGAGCAGTACTTC; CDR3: CASSYRGLSYEQYF
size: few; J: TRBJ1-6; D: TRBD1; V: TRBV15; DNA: TGTGCCACCAGCAGGGATAACAGGGGCCCAGTGGATTCACCCCTCCACTTT; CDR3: CATSRDNRGPVDSPLHF
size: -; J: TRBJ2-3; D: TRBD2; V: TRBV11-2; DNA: TGTGCCAGCAGCGCCTGGGGGACTAGCGACACAGATACGCAGTATTTT; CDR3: CASSAWGTSDTDTQYF
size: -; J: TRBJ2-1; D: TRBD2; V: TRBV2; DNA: TGTGCCAGCATGAGAGAAGCGGGAGCCACGCATGAGCAGTTCTTC; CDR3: CASMREAGATHEQFF
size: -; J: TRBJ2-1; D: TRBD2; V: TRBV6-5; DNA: TGTGCCAGCAGTTACCGTCCTAGCGGGAGGAATGAGCAGTTCTTC; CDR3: CASSYRPSGRNEQFF
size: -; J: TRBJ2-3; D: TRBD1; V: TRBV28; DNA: TGTGCCAGCAGCAACAGGGGGCGGTCGGATACGCAGTATTTT; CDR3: CASSNRGRSDTQYF
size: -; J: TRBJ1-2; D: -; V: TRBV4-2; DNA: TGTGCCAGCAGCCAAGATTACAGGGACGTCCTCTATGGCTACACCTTC; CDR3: CASSQDYRDVLYGYTF
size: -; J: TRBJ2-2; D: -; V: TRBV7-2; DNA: TGTGCCAGCAGCTTCTCCGGGACTGCGAACACCGGGGAGCTGTTTTTT; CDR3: CASSFSGTANTGELFF
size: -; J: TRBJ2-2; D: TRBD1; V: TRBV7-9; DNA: TGTGCCAGCAGGCACCCAGACAGGGTGGGCACCGGGGAGCTGTTTTTT; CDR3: CASRHPDRVGTGELFF
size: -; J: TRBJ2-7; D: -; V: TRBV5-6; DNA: TGTGCCAGCAGCATATCCGGGAACAGCAACTACGAGCAGTACTTC; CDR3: CASSISGNSNYEQYF
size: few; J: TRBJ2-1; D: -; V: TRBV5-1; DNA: TGCGCCAGCAGCTTGGCACTTTTAGACAATGAGCAGTTCTTC; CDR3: CASSLALLDNEQFF
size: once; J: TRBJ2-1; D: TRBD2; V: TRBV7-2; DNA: TGTGCCAGCAGGCAACGGGGGACTAGCGGGAGGAGCTCCTACAATGAGCAGTTCTTC; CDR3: CASRQRGTSGRSSYNEQFF
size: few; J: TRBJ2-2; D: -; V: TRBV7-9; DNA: TGTGCCAGCAGCTTAGGGCCACCGAACACCGGGGAGCTGTTTTTT; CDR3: CASSLGPPNTGELFF
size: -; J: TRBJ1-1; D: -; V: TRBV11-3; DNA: TGTGCCAGCAGCCCAAGCGGGGGGGCAGGTGAAGCTTTCTTT; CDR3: CASSPSGGAGEAFF
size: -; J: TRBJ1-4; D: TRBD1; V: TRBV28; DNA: TGTGCCAGCAGTTTCCGGTTGGGGACAGGGGGAAAACTGTTTTTT; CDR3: CASSFRLGTGGKLFF
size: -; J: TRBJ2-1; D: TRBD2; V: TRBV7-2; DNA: TGTGCCAGCAGGGGAACTAGCGGGTGGAATGAGCAGTTCTTC; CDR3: CASRGTSGWNEQFF
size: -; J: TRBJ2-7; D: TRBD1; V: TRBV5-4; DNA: TGTGCCAGCAGCTTCGGACAGGGGAGAGCTTACGAGCAGTACTTC; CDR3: CASSFGQGRAYEQYF
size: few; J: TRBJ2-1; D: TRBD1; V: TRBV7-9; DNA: TGTGCCAGCAGCTTGACTTGGACAGGGACCTACAATGAGCAGTTCTTC; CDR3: CASSLTWTGTYNEQFF
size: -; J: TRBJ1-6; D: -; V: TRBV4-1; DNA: TGCGCCAGCAGCCAAGATCCCGGGGAAGCGGTGTCTAATTCACCCCTCCACTTT; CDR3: CASSQDPGEAVSNSPLHF
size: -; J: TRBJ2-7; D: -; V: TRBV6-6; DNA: TGTGCCAGCAGTACCTCCGCCAGGCACGGGAACGAGCAGTACTTC; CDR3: CASSTSARHGNEQYF
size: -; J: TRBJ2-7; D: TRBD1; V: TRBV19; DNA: TGTGCCAGTAGTAGCCAAGGGACAGGGGGAGACGAGCAGTACTTC; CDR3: CASSSQGTGGDEQYF
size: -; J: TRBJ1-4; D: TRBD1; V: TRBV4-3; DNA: TGCGCCAGCAGCCGTTCCGGACAGGGGAGGGGAGAAAAACTGTTTTTT; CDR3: CASSRSGQGRGEKLFF
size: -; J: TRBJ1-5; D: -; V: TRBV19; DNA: TGTGCCAGTAGTATGGAGGGAAGGGAAAGTCAGCCCCAGCATTTT; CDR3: CASSMEGRESQPQHF
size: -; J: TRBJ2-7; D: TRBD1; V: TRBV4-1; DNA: TGCGCCAGCAGCCTACAGACAGGGGAGGCCGAGCAGTACTTC; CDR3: CASSLQTGEAEQYF
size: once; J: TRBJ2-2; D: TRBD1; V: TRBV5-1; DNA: TGCGCCAGCAACCCGGGACAGGGGGATCTCGCGAACACCGGGGAGCTGTTTTTT; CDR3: CASNPGQGDLANTGELFF
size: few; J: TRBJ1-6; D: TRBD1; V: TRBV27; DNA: TGTGCCAGCACCACAGGGGGCCGGACACCCCTCCACTTT; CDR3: CASTTGGRTPLHF
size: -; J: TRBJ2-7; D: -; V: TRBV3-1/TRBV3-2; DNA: TGTGCCAGCAGCCAAGCCCCCGGGGGAGAGGGCGAGCAGTACTTC; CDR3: CASSQAPGGEGEQYF
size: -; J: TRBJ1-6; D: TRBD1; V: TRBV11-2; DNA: TGTGCCAGCAGCCGGGACAGGGCTACCTATAATTCACCCCTCCACTTT; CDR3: CASSRDRATYNSPLHF
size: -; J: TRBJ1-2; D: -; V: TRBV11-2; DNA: TGTGCCAGCAGAAAAAATAGCGTTAACTATGGCTACACCTTC; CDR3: CASRKNSVNYGYTF
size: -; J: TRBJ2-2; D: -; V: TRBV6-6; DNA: TGTGCCATCCTAGGGGCTGGGGAGCTGTTTTTT; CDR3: CAILGAGELFF
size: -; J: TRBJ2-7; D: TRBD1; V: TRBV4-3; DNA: TGCGCCAGCAGCCAACAGGGGGCGGGGGAGCAGTACTTC; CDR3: CASSQQGAGEQYF
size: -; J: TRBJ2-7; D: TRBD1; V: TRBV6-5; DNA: TGTGCCAGCACTCCCACAGGGGAAATCTACGAGCAGTACTTC; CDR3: CASTPTGEIYEQYF
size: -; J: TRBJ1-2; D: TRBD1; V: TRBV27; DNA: TGTGCCAGCAGTTTGGACAGGGGTAGTAGTCGGTACTATGGCTACACCTTC; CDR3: CASSLDRGSSRYYGYTF
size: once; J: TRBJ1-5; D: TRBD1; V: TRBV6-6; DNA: TGTGCCAGCAACGACAGGGGGTATGAACAGCCCCAGCATTTT; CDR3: CASNDRGYEQPQHF
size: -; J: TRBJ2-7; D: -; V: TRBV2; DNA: TGTGCCAGCAGTGGCCAGGGGAACTCCTACGAGCAGTACTTC; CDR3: CASSGQGNSYEQYF
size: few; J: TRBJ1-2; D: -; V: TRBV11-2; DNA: TGTGCCAGCAGCCCAGGGGCCCCTGTCTATGGCTACACCTTC; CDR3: CASSPGAPVYGYTF
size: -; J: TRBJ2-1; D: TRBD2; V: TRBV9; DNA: TGTGCCAGCAGCGTTTATAGCGGGAGCAGCCACAATGAGCAGTTCTTC; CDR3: CASSVYSGSSHNEQFF
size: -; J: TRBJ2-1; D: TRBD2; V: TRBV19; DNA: TGTGCCAGTAAATTGGCGGGAGACTACAATGAGCAGTTCTTC; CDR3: CASKLAGDYNEQFF
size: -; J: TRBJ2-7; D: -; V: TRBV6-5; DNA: TGTGCCAGCAGTATCGAAAGGGGGTACGAGCAGTACTTC; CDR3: CASSIERGYEQYF
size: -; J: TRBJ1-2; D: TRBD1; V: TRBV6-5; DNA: TGTGCCAGCAGTCCCCCGGGACAGGTAGATTACACCTTC; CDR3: CASSPPGQVDYTF
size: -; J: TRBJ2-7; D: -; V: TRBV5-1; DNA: TGCGCCAGCAGCTTTGACAGTCGGGACAACTACGAGCAGTACTTC; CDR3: CASSFDSRDNYEQYF
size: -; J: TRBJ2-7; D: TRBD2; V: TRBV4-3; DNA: TGCGCCAGCAGCCAGGAGCGGGGCTCCTACGAGCAGTACTTC; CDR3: CASSQERGSYEQYF
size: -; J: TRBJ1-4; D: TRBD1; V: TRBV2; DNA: TGTGCCACGGGGGACAGCCTTAATGAAAAACTGTTTTTT; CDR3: CATGDSLNEKLFF
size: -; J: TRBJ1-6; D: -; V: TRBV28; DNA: TGTGCCAGCAGAAGCCCTGATTCACCCCTCCACTTT; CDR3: CASRSPDSPLHF
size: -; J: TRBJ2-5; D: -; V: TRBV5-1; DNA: TGCGCCAGCAGCAACGCGCTCGGGGAGGAGACCCAGTACTTC; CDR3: CASSNALGEETQYF
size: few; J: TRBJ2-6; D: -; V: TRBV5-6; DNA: TGTGCCAGCAGCCCCGGACCCGCAGGGGGGGCCAACGTCCTGACTTTC; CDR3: CASSPGPAGGANVLTF
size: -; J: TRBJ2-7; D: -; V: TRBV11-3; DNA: TGTGCCAGCAGCCCCGGGGGCGGGAGAACCTACGAGCAGTACTTC; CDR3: CASSPGGGRTYEQYF
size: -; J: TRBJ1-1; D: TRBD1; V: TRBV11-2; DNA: TGTGCCAGCAGCGACCGCAGGGGGCGAGGTACTGAAGCTTTCTTT; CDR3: CASSDRRGRGTEAFF
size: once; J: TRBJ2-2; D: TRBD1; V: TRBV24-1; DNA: TGTGCCACCAGTGGTTCCAAAGGGACAGCAAACACCGGGGAGCTGTTTTTT; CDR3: CATSGSKGTANTGELFF
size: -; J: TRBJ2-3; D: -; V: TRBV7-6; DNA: TGTGCCAGCAGCTCTCTGGACTTCTCTAGCACAGATACGCAGTATTTT; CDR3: CASSSLDFSSTDTQYF
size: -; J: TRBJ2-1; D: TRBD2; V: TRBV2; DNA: TGTGCCAGCAGCGAGCGGGAGGGCCTGAAGTTCTTC; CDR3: CASSEREGLKFF
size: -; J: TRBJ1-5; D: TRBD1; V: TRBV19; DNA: TGTGCCAGTAGCGACAGGGGAGGGGCTAGCAATCAGCCCCAGCATTTT; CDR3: CASSDRGGASNQPQHF
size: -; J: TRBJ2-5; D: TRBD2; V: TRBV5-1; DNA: TGCGCCAGCAGCTCCTCAAGCGGGAGCTGGCAAGAGACCCAGTACTTC; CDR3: CASSSSSGSWQETQYF